These 27 T cell receptor beta chains were all obtained from the same sample, sequenced in a study of blood T cell repertoires in COVID-19. TCRdb keeps only in-frame clones here, not all; method: immunoSEQ multiplex PCR. The profile shows fewer than 450,000 clones, roughly 88% of them singletons. Sequencing input: PBMCs or T cells enriched from blood (not recorded which). The origin of the receptors is a young man who had recovered from COVID-19.

The chain links TRBV7-9 to TRBJ1-2, with D possibly matching TRBD1 (5 bases). Looked up from germline, CDR1 is SEHNR and CDR2 is FQNEAQ (reference sequence). The CDR3 is made up of 15 amino acids. Deletions cut 1 base from V and 4 bases from J, with 13 bases between. CDR3 loop: CASSLGQGSTYGYTF. As DNA, the CDR3 is TGTGCCAGCAGCTTAGGTCAGGGCTCGACCTATGGCTACACCTTC. The variable domain in full, completed from reference TRBV7-9 and TRBJ1-2, reads DTGVSQNPRHKITKRGQNVTFRCDPISEHNRLYWYRQTLGQGPEFLTYFQNEAQLEKSRLLSDRFSAERPKGSFSTLEIQRTEQGDSAMYLCASSLGQGSTYGYTFGSGTRLTVV.

This chain joins TRBV14 and TRBJ1-2; TRBD1 matches 9 bases. The V segment lost 4 bases and the J segment 7 bases; nucleotides outside the gene matches: 10. Germline-derived CDR1 and CDR2 are SGHDN and FVKESK. This CDR3 is built from 15 residues. The DNA for the CDR3 is TGTGCCAGCAGCCGGCCGGGACAGGGATTTTCTGGCTACACCTTC. The encoded protein is CASSRPGQGFSGYTF.

The J gene is TRBJ2-1, the V gene TRBV7-2; TRBD2 agrees at 8 bases. This CDR3 comprises 14 residues. The trim removed 3 bases at V and 4 bases at J, leaving 2 bases unmatched. The germline V gene encodes CDR1 SGHTA and CDR2 FQGNSA. The CDR3 reads CASSFPGGYNEQFF. DNA for the CDR3: TGTGCCAGCAGCTTCCCGGGAGGGTACAATGAGCAGTTCTTC. The whole variable domain, filled in from reference TRBV7-2 and TRBJ2-1, reads GAGVSQSPSNKVTEKGKDVELRCDPISGHTALYWYRQSLGQGLEFLIYFQGNSAPDKSGLPSDRFSAERTGGSVSTLTIQRTQQEDSAVYLCASSFPGGYNEQFFGPGTRLTVL.

The chain carries TRBV12-2 and TRBJ2-3; TRBD1 is the table's D call, not checked against the DNA. TRBV12-2 counts as a pseudogene. The CDR3 is 22 residues long. The CDR3 DNA is TGTGCAAGAGGGATGCGCCCCAAACATATTGACAGGGGCCTTTGCAACACAGATACGCAGTATTTT. This sequence encodes CARGMRPKHIDRGLCNTDTQYF.

This chain connects TRBV13 to TRBJ2-1, with D maybe TRBD2 (5 bases). The CDR3 is 16 amino acids. V lost 4 bases to trimming and J lost 9 bases, with 22 bases between them. Germline CDR1 PRHDT, CDR2 FYEKMQ (reference sequence). The CDR3 nucleotides read TGTGCCAGCAGCTCCGTCCCCGGGAAGAGTGGCGGTGAGCAGTTCTTC. Protein sequence: CASSSVPGKSGGEQFF.

This chain connects TRBV5-5 to TRBJ1-1; D is ambiguous. Germline assignment: CDR1 SGHKS and CDR2 YYEKEE (reference sequence). This CDR3 spans 14 amino acids. Trimming cost V 6 bases and J 3 bases, with 15 bases left between them. CDR3 sequence: CASTLYLLDTEAFF. CDR3 coding DNA: TGTGCCAGCACCCTCTACCTGTTGGACACTGAAGCTTTCTTT.

This rearrangement joins TRBV2 to TRBJ1-3; D gene unclear. With 4 bases removed from V and 9 bases from J, the gap between germline ends came to 16 bases. Germline values: CDR1 SNHLY, CDR2 FYNNEI. This CDR3 is 14 amino acids long. The CDR3 bases are TGTGCCAGCAGTGTCTTCACCCGCCGAGGCACCATATATTTT. Protein sequence: CASSVFTRRGTIYF.

The chain joins TRBV18 to TRBJ2-1; D is ambiguous. V was trimmed by 3 bases and J by 4 bases, leaving 10 bases between them. Per germline, CDR1 KGHSH and CDR2 LQKENI. This CDR3 spans 14 amino acids. For the CDR3, the DNA is TGTGCCAGCTCACCGCAAACCGGGTACAATGAGCAGTTCTTC. It translates to CASSPQTGYNEQFF.

The chain has TRBV6-5 and TRBJ2-7, with 8 bases identical to TRBD1. Trimming cost V 6 bases and J 2 bases; bases outside gene matches: 6. This CDR3 region has 14 residues. Per germline, CDR1 MNHEY and CDR2 SVGAGI. The CDR3 DNA reads TGTGCCAGCAGGGGCAGGGGGCAGACCTACGAGCAGTACTTC. Translated, it gives CASRGRGQTYEQYF.

This clone was picked up one time. The CDR3 region has the DNA TGCGCCAGCAGCTTTCGCCCGGGACAGGGGGCCGGCACTGAAGCTTTCTTT. It codes for CASSFRPGQGAGTEAFF. The chain is built from TRBV5-1 and TRBJ1-1; 12 nucleotides line up with TRBD1. The CDR3 is 17 residues long. CDR1 and CDR2 (germline): SGHRS, YFSETQ. Trimming at V came to 2 bases and at J to 4 bases, leaving 9 bases not matched to a gene.

The chain carries TRBV28 and TRBJ1-5, with unresolved D. Germline V gene lookup returns CDR1 MDHEN and CDR2 SYDVKM. The CDR3 loop spans 14 amino acids. V was shortened by 2 bases and J by 3 bases, with 8 bases between the two germline ends. The CDR3 nucleotides read TGTGCCAGCAGTTTAGTGGGAGACAATCAGCCCCAGCATTTT. Residues: CASSLVGDNQPQHF.

The rearrangement uses TRBV18 and TRBJ1-1; 8 bases line up with TRBD1. Germline CDR1 KGHSH, CDR2 LQKENI. With 4 bases clipped from V and 5 bases from J, the junction kept 12 bases outside the gene matches. The CDR3 is 16 amino acids. The CDR3 region has the DNA TGTGCCAGCTCACTTGGACAGGGCCGTGGGTTAACTGAAGCTTTCTTT. This translates into CASSLGQGRGLTEAFF.

This chain links TRBV9 with TRBJ1-6; TRBD1 agrees at 8 bases. CDR3 length: 14 amino acids. Germline CDR1 and CDR2: SGDLS and YYNGEE. Trimming removed 4 bases from V and 8 bases from J; junction bases left unmatched: 5. The CDR3: CASSTDRDHSPLHF. The CDR3 nucleotides read TGTGCCAGCAGCACGGACAGGGATCATTCACCCCTCCACTTT. Variable domain in full (rest from reference TRBV9 and TRBJ1-6): DSGVTQTPKHLITATGQRVTLRCSPRSGDLSVYWYQQSLDQGLQFLIQYYNGEERAKGNILERFSAQQFPDLHSELNLSSLELGDSALYFCASSTDRDHSPLHFGNGTRLTVT.

In its sample, this clone was seen a few times. The V and J genes are TRBV2 and TRBJ1-1; a possible D gene is TRBD1 (6 bases). Trimming removed 8 bases at V and 1 base at J, with 14 bases between. The CDR3 length is 14 residues. Per the germline V gene, CDR1 is SNHLY and CDR2 is FYNNEI. The CDR3 is CASGKGDRNTEAFF. CDR3 nucleotide sequence: TGTGCCAGCGGGAAGGGGGACCGGAACACTGAAGCTTTCTTT.

This clone was found once. J is TRBJ2-2 and V is TRBV28, with TRBD2 matching over 10 bases. V lost 6 bases and J lost 6; bases outside the gene matches: 13. The CDR3 has 17 residues. The germline gives CDR1 MDHEN, CDR2 SYDVKM. Here the CDR3 reads CASRPPSSGRGAGELFF. For the CDR3, the DNA is TGTGCCAGCAGACCCCCATCGAGCGGGAGGGGCGCCGGGGAGCTGTTTTTT.

The chain is built from TRBV7-2 and TRBJ2-7, with 11 bases fitting TRBD2. This CDR3 spans 14 amino acids. In germline, CDR1 is SGHTA, CDR2 FQGNSA. V was clipped by 2 bases and J by 9 bases; unmatched bases: 6. For the CDR3, the DNA is TGTGCCAGCAGCTTACTAGCGGGGGGTACGGGGCAGTACTTC. It is translated as CASSLLAGGTGQYF. Together with reference TRBV7-2 and TRBJ2-7, the CDR3 gives the full variable domain: GAGVSQSPSNKVTEKGKDVELRCDPISGHTALYWYRQSLGQGLEFLIYFQGNSAPDKSGLPSDRFSAERTGGSVSTLTIQRTQQEDSAVYLCASSLLAGGTGQYFGPGTRLTVT.

A note on this clone: Other DNA sequences of this sample code for an identical CDR3. This rearrangement joins TRBV6-5 to TRBJ1-1, with TRBD1 as a possible D gene (6 bases). The CDR3 length is 13 residues. Trimming pared 6 bases from V and 1 base from J, leaving 9 bases between. Germline-derived CDR1 and CDR2 are MNHEY and SVGAGI. CDR3 DNA sequence: TGTGCCAGCAGCAGGGGAAAGAACACTGAAGCTTTCTTT. Its translation is CASSRGKNTEAFF.

The CDR3 region has the DNA TGTGCCAGCAGCTTGGATCTGTCCACAGATACGCAGTATTTT. Protein product: CASSLDLSTDTQYF. This rearrangement joins TRBV5-4 to TRBJ2-3; D uncertain. The CDR3 is made up of 14 amino acids. Germline CDR1 SGHNT, CDR2 YYREEE (reference sequence). Trimming took 0 bases from V and 2 from J, leaving 7 bases between them.

J is TRBJ2-1 and V is TRBV7-9; possible D gene TRBD1, 6 bases. This CDR3 is built from 17 residues. The germline gives CDR1 SEHNR, CDR2 FQNEAQ (reference sequence). The germline V and J ends were trimmed by 4 bases and 5 bases, with 21 bases remaining between them. The CDR3 loop reads CASSWLLTGIFDNEQFF. The CDR3 bases are TGTGCCAGCAGCTGGCTTCTAACAGGGATTTTCGACAATGAGCAGTTCTTC.

The V call is TRBV3-1 (or the pseudogene TRBV3-2), the J call TRBJ1-2, with a tentative D call TRBD1 (6 bases). The V gene lost 3 bases and the J gene lost 10 bases, with 18 bases spanning the gap. CDR3 length equals 14 residues. Germline V gives CDR1 LGHDT, CDR2 YNNKEL (reference sequence). The chain's CDR3 is CASSQLVQGRDYTF. The DNA for the CDR3 is TGTGCCAGCAGCCAGCTCGTACAGGGCCGCGACTACACCTTC.

The V call is TRBV28, the J call TRBJ1-5, with unresolved D. CDR1 MDHEN and CDR2 SYDVKM come from the germline V gene. This CDR3 is built from 16 residues. The ends were cut back, 2 bases at V and 0 bases at J, with 11 bases in the middle. The CDR3 spells CASSLQWAFSNQPQHF. The CDR3 DNA is TGTGCCAGCAGTTTACAATGGGCTTTTAGCAATCAGCCCCAGCATTTT.

The rearrangement joins TRBV18 to TRBJ2-1, with D perhaps TRBD2 (6 bases). V lost 6 bases to trimming and J lost 5 bases, with 20 bases between them. The CDR3 extends over 16 amino acids. Germline V CDR1 and CDR2: KGHSH, LQKENI. The CDR3 DNA follows: TGTGCCAGCTCGCCCCCCCGGGGGAGAACCAACAATGAGCAGTTCTTC. It codes for CASSPPRGRTNNEQFF.

The chain couples TRBV6-5 to TRBJ1-4; 9 bases map to TRBD1. Trimming at V came to 6 bases and at J to 6 bases, leaving 8 bases not matched to a gene. The CDR3 covers 15 residues. CDR1 is MNHEY, CDR2 SVGAGI, per germline. In DNA, the CDR3 is TGTGCCAGCAGCCTCGACAGGGGGATAGATGAAAAACTGTTTTTT. Translated: CASSLDRGIDEKLFF.

The genes are TRBV5-4 and TRBJ2-7; TRBD2 aligns across 10 bases. V trimming: 4 bases; J trimming: 5 bases; junction bases outside the gene matches: 3. The CDR3 covers 13 residues. Germline values: CDR1 SGHNT, CDR2 YYREEE (reference sequence). For the CDR3, the DNA is TGTGCCAGCAGCCCGGGGACTAGCGACGAGCAGTACTTC. It is translated as CASSPGTSDEQYF.

The chain joins TRBV9 to TRBJ2-3; tentative D call: TRBD1 (6 bases). The CDR3 runs to 15 residues. Trimming stripped 0 bases from V and 2 bases from J, with 10 bases between. The germline V gene encodes CDR1 SGDLS and CDR2 YYNGEE. CDR3 in amino acids: CASSVGGQNTDTQYF. In DNA, the CDR3 is TGTGCCAGCAGCGTAGGGGGGCAGAACACAGATACGCAGTATTTT.

This chain joins TRBV16 and TRBJ2-7; unclear D gene. Germline CDR1 is KGHSY and CDR2 is FQNENV. Deletions cut 3 bases from V and 1 base from J, with 10 bases between. The CDR3 is 14 residues long. CDR3 sequence reads: CASSHELVSYEQYF. CDR3 in DNA: TGTGCCAGCAGCCACGAGTTGGTATCCTACGAGCAGTACTTC. Full variable domain (remainder filled in from reference TRBV16 and TRBJ2-7): GEEVAQTPKHLVRGEGQKAKLYCAPIKGHSYVFWYQQVLKNEFKFLISFQNENVFDETGMPKERFSAKCLPNSPCSLEIQATKLEDSAVYFCASSHELVSYEQYFGPGTRLTVT.

The chain couples TRBV19 to TRBJ2-1, with 8 bases that match TRBD2. The V gene's germline CDR1 is LNHDA and CDR2 SQIVND (reference sequence). V shed 1 base, J shed 9 bases, and the junction held 5 bases outside the gene matches. CDR3 length: 14 residues. The CDR3 sequence is CASSIAGGSPEQFF. The CDR3 DNA reads as TGTGCCAGTAGTATAGCGGGAGGGAGTCCTGAGCAGTTCTTC.